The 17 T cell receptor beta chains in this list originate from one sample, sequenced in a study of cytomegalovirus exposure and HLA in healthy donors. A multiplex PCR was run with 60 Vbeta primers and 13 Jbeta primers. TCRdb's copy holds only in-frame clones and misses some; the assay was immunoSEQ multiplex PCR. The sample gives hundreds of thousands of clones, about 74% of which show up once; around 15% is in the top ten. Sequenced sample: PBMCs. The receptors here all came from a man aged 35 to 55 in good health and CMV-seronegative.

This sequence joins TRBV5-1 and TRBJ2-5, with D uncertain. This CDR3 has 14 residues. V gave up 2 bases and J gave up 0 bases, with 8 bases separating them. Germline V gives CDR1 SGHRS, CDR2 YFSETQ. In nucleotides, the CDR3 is TGCGCCAGCAGCTTTAGCCAGTACCAAGAGACCCAGTACTTC. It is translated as CASSFSQYQETQYF.

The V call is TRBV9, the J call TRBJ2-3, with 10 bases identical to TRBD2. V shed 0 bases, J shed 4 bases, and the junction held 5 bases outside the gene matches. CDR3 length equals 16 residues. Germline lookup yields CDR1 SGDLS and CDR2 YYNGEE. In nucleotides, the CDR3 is TGTGCCAGCAGCGTAGAGCCTAGCGGGGGCTCAGATACGCAGTATTTT. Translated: CASSVEPSGGSDTQYF. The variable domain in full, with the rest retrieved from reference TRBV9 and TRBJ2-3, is DSGVTQTPKHLITATGQRVTLRCSPRSGDLSVYWYQQSLDQGLQFLIQYYNGEERAKGNILERFSAQQFPDLHSELNLSSLELGDSALYFCASSVEPSGGSDTQYFGPGTRLTVL.

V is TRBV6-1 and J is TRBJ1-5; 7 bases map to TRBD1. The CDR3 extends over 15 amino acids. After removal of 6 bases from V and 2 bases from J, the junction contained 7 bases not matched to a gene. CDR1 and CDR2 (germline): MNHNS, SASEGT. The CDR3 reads CASRGDRAGNQPQHF. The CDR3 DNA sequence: TGTGCCAGCAGGGGGGACAGAGCCGGCAATCAGCCCCAGCATTTT.

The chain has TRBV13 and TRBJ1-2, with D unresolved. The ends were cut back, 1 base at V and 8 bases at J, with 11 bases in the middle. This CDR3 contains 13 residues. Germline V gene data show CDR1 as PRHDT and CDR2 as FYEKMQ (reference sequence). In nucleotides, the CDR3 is TGTGCCAGCAGCTTAGAATCGGGTAGCGGCTACACCTTC. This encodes CASSLESGSGYTF. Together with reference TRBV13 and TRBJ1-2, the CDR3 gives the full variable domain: AAGVIQSPRHLIKEKRETATLKCYPIPRHDTVYWYQQGPGQDPQFLISFYEKMQSDKGSIPDRFSAQQFSDYHSELNMSSLELGDSALYFCASSLESGSGYTFGSGTRLTVV.

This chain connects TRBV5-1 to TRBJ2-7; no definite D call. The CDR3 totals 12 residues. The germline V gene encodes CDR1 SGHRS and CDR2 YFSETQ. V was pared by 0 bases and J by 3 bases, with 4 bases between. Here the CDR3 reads CASSLDRYEQYF. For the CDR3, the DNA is TGCGCCAGCAGCTTGGATCGCTACGAGCAGTACTTC.

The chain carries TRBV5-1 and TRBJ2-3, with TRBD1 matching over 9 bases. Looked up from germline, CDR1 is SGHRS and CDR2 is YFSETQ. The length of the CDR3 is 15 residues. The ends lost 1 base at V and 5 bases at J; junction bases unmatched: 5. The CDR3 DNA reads TGCGCCAGCAGCTTGCACAGGGGGCGCGGAGATACGCAGTATTTT. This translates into CASSLHRGRGDTQYF.

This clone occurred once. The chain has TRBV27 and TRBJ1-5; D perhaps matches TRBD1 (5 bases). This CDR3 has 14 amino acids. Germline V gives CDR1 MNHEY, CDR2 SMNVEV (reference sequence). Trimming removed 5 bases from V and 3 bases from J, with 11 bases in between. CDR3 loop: CASSLTAINQPQHF. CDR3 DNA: TGTGCCAGCAGTCTGACAGCGATCAATCAGCCCCAGCATTTT.

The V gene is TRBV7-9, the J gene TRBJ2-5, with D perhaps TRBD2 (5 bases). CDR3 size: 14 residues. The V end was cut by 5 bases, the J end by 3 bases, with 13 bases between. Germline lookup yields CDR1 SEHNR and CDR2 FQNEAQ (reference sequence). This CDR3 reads CASSGYGGKETQYF. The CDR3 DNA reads TGTGCCAGCAGCGGTTATGGAGGAAAAGAGACCCAGTACTTC.

CDR3 sequence: CASTEETQYF. CDR3 nucleotide sequence: TGTGCCAGCACTGAGGAGACGCAGTATTTT. The rearrangement links TRBV6-5 to TRBJ2-3; D ambiguous. The CDR3 has 10 amino acids. Deletions cut 7 bases from V and 9 bases from J, with 8 bases between. From germline, CDR1 is MNHEY and CDR2 SVGAGI.

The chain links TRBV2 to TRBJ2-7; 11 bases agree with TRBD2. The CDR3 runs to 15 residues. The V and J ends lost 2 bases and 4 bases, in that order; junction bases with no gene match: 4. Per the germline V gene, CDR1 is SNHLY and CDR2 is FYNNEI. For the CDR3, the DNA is TGTGCCAGCAGTGAATTTACTAGCGGGGGATACGAGCAGTACTTC. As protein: CASSEFTSGGYEQYF.

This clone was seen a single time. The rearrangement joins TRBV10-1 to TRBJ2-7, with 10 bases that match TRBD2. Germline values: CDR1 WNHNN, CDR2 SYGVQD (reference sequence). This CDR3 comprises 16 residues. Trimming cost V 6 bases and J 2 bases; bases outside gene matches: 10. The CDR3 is CASSKPGLAQTYEQYF. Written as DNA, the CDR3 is TGCGCCAGCAGCAAACCGGGACTAGCGCAAACCTACGAGCAGTACTTC.

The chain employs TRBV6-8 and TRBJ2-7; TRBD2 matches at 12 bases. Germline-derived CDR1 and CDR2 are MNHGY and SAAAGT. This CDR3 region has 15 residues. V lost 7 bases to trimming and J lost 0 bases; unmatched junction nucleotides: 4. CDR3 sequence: CASIGTSGLSYEQYF. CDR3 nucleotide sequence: TGTGCCAGCATAGGGACTAGCGGGCTCTCCTACGAGCAGTACTTC.

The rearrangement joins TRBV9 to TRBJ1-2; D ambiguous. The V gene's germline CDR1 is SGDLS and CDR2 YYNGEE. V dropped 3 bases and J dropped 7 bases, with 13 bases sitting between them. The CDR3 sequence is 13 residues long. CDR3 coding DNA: TGTGCCAGCAGCGAGAACCGAATCGGTGGCTACACCTTC. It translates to CASSENRIGGYTF.

CDR3 region: CATSRRGREETQYF. The CDR3 nucleotides read TGTGCCACCAGCAGGCGGGGGCGGGAGGAGACCCAGTACTTC. The chain couples TRBV15 to TRBJ2-5; D may be TRBD2 (7 bases). Germline CDR1 and CDR2: LNHNV and YYDKDF (reference sequence). V was pared by 3 bases and J by 5 bases, with 13 bases between. This CDR3 region has 14 residues.

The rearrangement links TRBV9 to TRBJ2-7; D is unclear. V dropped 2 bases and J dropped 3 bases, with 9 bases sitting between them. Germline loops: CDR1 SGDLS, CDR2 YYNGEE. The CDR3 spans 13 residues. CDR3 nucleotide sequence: TGTGCCAGCAGCGTCACAGATTTCTACGAGCAGTACTTC. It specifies CASSVTDFYEQYF. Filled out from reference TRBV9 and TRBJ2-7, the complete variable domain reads DSGVTQTPKHLITATGQRVTLRCSPRSGDLSVYWYQQSLDQGLQFLIQYYNGEERAKGNILERFSAQQFPDLHSELNLSSLELGDSALYFCASSVTDFYEQYFGPGTRLTVT.

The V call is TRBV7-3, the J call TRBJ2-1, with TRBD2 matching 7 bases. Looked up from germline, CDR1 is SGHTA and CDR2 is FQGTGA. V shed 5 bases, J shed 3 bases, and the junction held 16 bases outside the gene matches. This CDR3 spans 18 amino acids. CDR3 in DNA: TGTGCCAGCAGCGCCCTCTCCCGTTATACGGGGGGCTACAATGAGCAGTTCTTC. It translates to CASSALSRYTGGYNEQFF. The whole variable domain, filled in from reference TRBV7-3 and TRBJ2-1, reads GAGVSQTPSNKVTEKGKYVELRCDPISGHTALYWYRQSLGQGPEFLIYFQGTGAADDSGLPNDRFFAVRPEGSVSTLKIQRTERGDSAVYLCASSALSRYTGGYNEQFFGPGTRLTVL.

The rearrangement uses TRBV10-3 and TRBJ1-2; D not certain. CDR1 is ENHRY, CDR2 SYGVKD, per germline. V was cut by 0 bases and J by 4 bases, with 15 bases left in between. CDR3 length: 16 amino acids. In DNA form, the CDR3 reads TGTGCCATCAGTGAGTCGACTCGAGTAGACTTCTATGGCTACACCTTC. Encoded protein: CAISESTRVDFYGYTF.